This T cell receptor (beta chain) was profiled in a study of T cell responses to AZD1222 COVID-19 vaccine. The CDR3 runs 13 residues. With 5 bases removed from V and 2 bases from J, the gap between germline ends came to 9 bases. Germline V gene data show CDR1 as MDHEN and CDR2 as SYDVKM. Measured with immunoSEQ multiplex PCR; TCRdb has only the in-frame clones, and not every one. The repertoire has some 150,000 clones, roughly nine tenths of them found once; the top ten carry approximately 1.5%. The sequencing used peripheral blood, collected 28 days after the second AZD1222 dose. The origin of this receptor is an adult who received the AZD1222 COVID-19 vaccine. The chain recombines TRBV28 with TRBJ1-1; no clear D gene. The CDR3 nucleotides are TGTGCCAGCAGTCCACCACCCAACACTGAAGCTTTCTTT. Translated: CASSPPPNTEAFF.